The 17 T cell receptor beta chains below all came from one sample that was sequenced in a study of blood T cell repertoires in COVID-19 (TCRdb year 2020). Receptor amplification or capture employed the immunoSEQ multiplex PCR assay. What TCRdb holds here is the immuneACCESS table cut down to in-frame rearrangements. Part of the clones is not present; checked against another copy, under half of the missing clones reflect an unresolved V gene, and the others are unexplained. Here the sample has 150,000 to 200,000 clones; approximately 86% occur a single time. The ten largest clones capture approximately 3.5% of the sample. Sequencing input: peripheral blood. Every receptor here comes from a man in his 70s with acute or convalescent COVID-19.

V and J are TRBV28 and TRBJ1-4; 9 bases align to TRBD1. This CDR3 contains 14 residues. The V gene's germline CDR1 is MDHEN and CDR2 SYDVKM. V lost 5 bases, J lost 8 bases, and 6 bases stayed unmatched. As DNA, the CDR3 is TGTGCCAGCAGTACAGGGGGCGCCGGAGAAAAACTGTTTTTT. Amino acid sequence: CASSTGGAGEKLFF. Full variable domain (missing parts from reference TRBV28 and TRBJ1-4): DVKVTQSSRYLVKRTGEKVFLECVQDMDHENMFWYRQDPGLGLRLIYFSYDVKMKEKGDIPEGYSVSREKKERFSLILESASTNQTSMYLCASSTGGAGEKLFFGSGTQLSVL.

The chain uses TRBV13 and TRBJ2-1; 13 positions match TRBD2. The CDR3 has 16 amino acids. Germline lookup yields CDR1 PRHDT and CDR2 FYEKMQ (reference sequence). Germline trimming cut 5 bases from V and 9 bases from J; bases unmatched to any gene: 10. The CDR3 bases are TGTGCCAGCAGCCCAGCTACTAGCGGGAGGGCTAGTGAGCAGTTCTTC. Its protein product is CASSPATSGRASEQFF.

The gene calls are TRBV19 and TRBJ1-5, with D possibly TRBD1 on 6 matching bases. Per the germline V gene, CDR1 is LNHDA and CDR2 is SQIVND (reference sequence). V was trimmed by 2 bases and J by 5 bases, leaving 7 bases between them. CDR3 length: 13 amino acids. The CDR3 reads CASSISGDQPQHF. The CDR3 nucleotides read TGTGCCAGTAGTATATCAGGGGATCAGCCCCAGCATTTT.

The V call is TRBV6-5, the J call TRBJ1-6; D is uncertain. Trimming cost V 4 bases and J 11 bases, with 15 bases left between them. Germline V gene lookup returns CDR1 MNHEY and CDR2 SVGAGI. This CDR3 contains 14 residues. CDR3 sequence reads: CASSSGGRMPPLHF. CDR3 nucleotide sequence: TGTGCCAGCAGTTCAGGTGGCAGAATGCCACCCCTCCACTTT.

The rearrangement links TRBV4-1 to TRBJ1-1; 9 bases line up with TRBD1. CDR1 is MGHRA and CDR2 is YSYEKL in the germline V gene. The junction had 6 bases not matched to a gene; V was cut back by 5 bases and J by 5 bases. This CDR3 is built from 14 residues. CDR3: CASSGDRERTEAFF. CDR3 sequence (DNA): TGCGCCAGCAGCGGGGACAGGGAGAGGACTGAAGCTTTCTTT.

The CDR3 is CASSPGRDRGSLNTEAFF. Written as DNA, the CDR3 is TGTGCCAGCAGCCCGGGTAGGGACAGGGGTTCTCTAAATACTGAAGCTTTCTTT. The chain recombines TRBV7-2 with TRBJ1-1, with 10 bases fitting TRBD1. Germline V gene data show CDR1 as SGHTA and CDR2 as FQGNSA. This CDR3 region has 18 residues. The J segment lost 5 bases and the V segment lost 5 bases, leaving 17 bases of the junction unmatched.

This chain joins TRBV24-1 and TRBJ2-2; TRBD2 agrees at 7 bases. This CDR3 is built from 15 residues. Germline CDR1 is KGHDR and CDR2 is SFDVKD. The V gene end was trimmed by 6 bases and the J gene end by 5 bases; junction bases not matched to a gene: 8. The CDR3 spells CATSPGGRGTGELFF. CDR3 nucleotide sequence: TGTGCCACCAGTCCGGGCGGGAGAGGAACCGGGGAGCTGTTTTTT.

The V gene is TRBV3-1 (or the pseudogene TRBV3-2), the J gene TRBJ1-2, with 8 bases aligning to TRBD1. The CDR3 contains 17 residues. The trim removed 3 bases at V and 7 bases at J, leaving 16 bases unmatched. Looked up from germline, CDR1 is LGHDT and CDR2 is YNNKEL (reference sequence). In DNA, the CDR3 is TGTGCCAGCAGCCATTACGTCAACAGGGGGGGTTTCTCTGGCTACACCTTC. Translated: CASSHYVNRGGFSGYTF.

The J gene is TRBJ2-7, the V gene TRBV5-6; TRBD1 might be the D (6 bases). There are 15 residues in the CDR3. Trimming pared 3 bases from V and 0 bases from J, leaving 13 bases between. The V gene's germline CDR1 is SGHDT and CDR2 YYEEEE. CDR3 region: CASSYEQGSSYEQYF. The CDR3 DNA sequence: TGTGCCAGCAGCTATGAACAGGGCAGCTCCTACGAGCAGTACTTC.

This chain links TRBV2 with TRBJ2-1; 9 bases are a match to TRBD2. J lost 5 bases, V lost 8 bases, and 4 bases had no gene match. Per germline, CDR1 SNHLY and CDR2 FYNNEI. There are 13 residues in the CDR3. DNA of the CDR3: TGTGCCAGCCTAGCGGGGTTTCACAATGAGCAGTTCTTC. Its protein product is CASLAGFHNEQFF.

The rearrangement uses TRBV3-1 (or the pseudogene TRBV3-2) and TRBJ1-6; D ambiguous. The germline CDR1 and CDR2 sequences are LGHDT and YNNKEL (reference sequence). V was clipped by 4 bases and J by 10 bases, with 8 bases between them. The CDR3 loop spans 12 amino acids. The CDR3 sequence: CASSLGGSPLHF. CDR3 nucleotides: TGTGCCAGCAGCCTAGGCGGATCACCCCTCCACTTT.

J is TRBJ1-5 and V is TRBV30; D is ambiguous. The V gene lost 0 bases and the J gene lost 7 bases, with 13 bases spanning the gap. The CDR3 totals 14 residues. CDR1 and CDR2 from the germline V gene are GTSNPN and SVGIG (reference sequence). The CDR3 DNA follows: TGTGCCTGGAGTGTACTGGCAAGGAGGCAGCCCCAGCATTTT. Its translation: CAWSVLARRQPQHF.

The rearrangement uses TRBV5-1 and TRBJ1-4, with TRBD1 as a possible D gene (5 bases). CDR1 SGHRS and CDR2 YFSETQ come from the germline V gene. The CDR3 loop spans 15 amino acids. Trimming cost V 0 bases and J 8 bases, with 14 bases left between them. CDR3 bases: TGCGCCAGCAGCTTGGACGTGGCAGGGTACGAAAAACTGTTTTTT. Translation gives CASSLDVAGYEKLFF.

The rearrangement links TRBV4-2 to TRBJ1-1; the D gene is possibly TRBD1 (6 bases). Germline V gene sequence: CDR1 LGHNA, CDR2 YNFKEQ. The CDR3 has 14 amino acids. V gave up 3 bases and J gave up 4 bases, with 12 bases separating them. The CDR3 sequence is CASSHKQGPTEAFF. Written as DNA, the CDR3 is TGTGCCAGCAGCCATAAACAGGGTCCCACTGAAGCTTTCTTT.

This chain links TRBV14 with TRBJ2-7, with D unclear. Germline-derived CDR1 and CDR2 are SGHDN and FVKESK. This CDR3 comprises 12 residues. The ends were cut back, 0 bases at V and 6 bases at J, with 6 bases in the middle. CDR3 region: CASSQDTGEQYF. CDR3 coding DNA: TGTGCCAGCAGCCAAGACACCGGCGAGCAGTACTTC.

CDR3 sequence (DNA): TGTGCCACCGCGAGTTGGGAGAGGGGGGCCAACGTCCTGACTTTC. Translating gives CATASWERGANVLTF. The genes are TRBV15 and TRBJ2-6; maybe TRBD2 (5 bases). V lost 8 bases and J lost 4, with 15 bases in between. The V gene's germline CDR1 is LNHNV and CDR2 YYDKDF (reference sequence). The CDR3 spans 15 residues. Full variable domain (outside the CDR3, taken from reference TRBV15 and TRBJ2-6): DAMVIQNPRYQVTQFGKPVTLSCSQTLNHNVMYWYQQKSSQAPKLLFHYYDKDFNNEADTPDNFQSRRPNTSFCFLDIRSPGLGDTAMYLCATASWERGANVLTFGAGSRLTVL.

The V gene is TRBV6-5, the J gene TRBJ2-5; 8 bases match TRBD2. V trimming: 0 bases; J trimming: 10 bases; junction bases outside the gene matches: 4. The CDR3 loop spans 13 amino acids. The germline V gene has CDR1 MNHEY and CDR2 SVGAGI. The CDR3 region has the DNA TGTGCCAGCAGTTACTCAGGGCGGGGGGTCCAGTACTTC. Translated, it gives CASSYSGRGVQYF.